A selection of T cell receptor beta chains follows, all from one sample in a study of T cell responses to AZD1222 COVID-19 vaccine. The protocol was immunoSEQ multiplex PCR, while the TCRdb copy is restricted to in-frame clones and leaves out a portion. The sample holds 180,000 or so clones, 85% to 90% seen once. The specimen was peripheral blood, collected 28 days after the second AZD1222 dose. The origin of the receptors is an adult who received the AZD1222 COVID-19 vaccine. CDR3s include the opening cysteine and the closing phenylalanine or tryptophan. Fields, in order: clone size, D gene, J gene, V gene, CDR3 DNA, CDR3 protein. A D gene is named only where the DNA matches it firmly. Not every row has a clone size; where given, it reads once, few, many or a size class.

abundance: -; d_gene: -; j_gene: TRBJ2-1; v_gene: TRBV7-2; CDR3nt: TGTGCCAGCCGACCCCGGGACAACCAATACAATGAGCAGTTCTTC; CDR3aa: CASRPRDNQYNEQFF
abundance: -; d_gene: -; j_gene: TRBJ2-3; v_gene: TRBV7-8; CDR3nt: TGTGCCAGCAGCCCCCTCTTGCGGGGAAGCACAGATACGCAGTATTTT; CDR3aa: CASSPLLRGSTDTQYF
abundance: -; d_gene: -; j_gene: TRBJ2-7; v_gene: TRBV18; CDR3nt: TGTGCCAGCTCACCTACCGGAGGGGACGAGCAGTACTTC; CDR3aa: CASSPTGGDEQYF
abundance: -; d_gene: TRBD2; j_gene: TRBJ2-7; v_gene: TRBV5-4; CDR3nt: TGTGCCAGCAGCCGGGGGGGGACTTACCCGTCCCGGTCCGAGCAGTACTTC; CDR3aa: CASSRGGTYPSRSEQYF
abundance: -; d_gene: -; j_gene: TRBJ2-2; v_gene: TRBV5-5; CDR3nt: TGTGCCAGCAGCCTCGGGGGCGGGCCGAACACCGGGGAGCTGTTTTTT; CDR3aa: CASSLGGGPNTGELFF
abundance: -; d_gene: -; j_gene: TRBJ2-5; v_gene: TRBV7-3; CDR3nt: TGTGCCAGCAGCGTAGCCCCGGCAGGCCAAGAGACCCAGTACTTC; CDR3aa: CASSVAPAGQETQYF
abundance: -; d_gene: -; j_gene: TRBJ2-3; v_gene: TRBV11-2; CDR3nt: TGTGCCAGCAGCTCGACAGGGACTAGCACAGATACGCAGTATTTT; CDR3aa: CASSSTGTSTDTQYF
abundance: -; d_gene: -; j_gene: TRBJ2-7; v_gene: TRBV7-9; CDR3nt: TGTGCCAGCAGCAGAGGGGGGGCGGCTCGGGAGCAGTACTTC; CDR3aa: CASSRGGAAREQYF
abundance: -; d_gene: -; j_gene: TRBJ1-3; v_gene: TRBV5-1; CDR3nt: TGCGCCAGCAGCTTGGACAGAGACTCTGGAAACACCATATATTTT; CDR3aa: CASSLDRDSGNTIYF
abundance: -; d_gene: TRBD2; j_gene: TRBJ2-3; v_gene: TRBV9; CDR3nt: TGTGCCAGCAGCGAGATGACTAGCGGGATTACAGATACGCAGTATTTT; CDR3aa: CASSEMTSGITDTQYF
abundance: -; d_gene: -; j_gene: TRBJ2-1; v_gene: TRBV20-1; CDR3nt: TGCAGTGCTAAGATGGAGTATGAGCAGTTCTTC; CDR3aa: CSAKMEYEQFF
abundance: -; d_gene: -; j_gene: TRBJ1-1; v_gene: TRBV14; CDR3nt: TGTGCCAGCAGCCAAGATTGGGGCCGGAACACTGAAGCTTTCTTT; CDR3aa: CASSQDWGRNTEAFF
abundance: -; d_gene: -; j_gene: TRBJ1-1; v_gene: TRBV19; CDR3nt: TGTGCCAGTAGTATAGGGTCACAGGGCTACACTGAAGCTTTCTTT; CDR3aa: CASSIGSQGYTEAFF
abundance: -; d_gene: -; j_gene: TRBJ2-1; v_gene: TRBV9; CDR3nt: TGTGCCAGCAGCGTAGTCCAATCCTACAATGAGCAGTTCTTC; CDR3aa: CASSVVQSYNEQFF
abundance: -; d_gene: -; j_gene: TRBJ1-5; v_gene: TRBV6-1; CDR3nt: TGTGCCAGCAGTGAAAGACAGAGAGAACAGCCCCAGCATTTT; CDR3aa: CASSERQREQPQHF
abundance: -; d_gene: TRBD2; j_gene: TRBJ2-1; v_gene: TRBV5-1; CDR3nt: TGCGCCAGCAGCCTGGGGGACTACGGCCCCGGAGGGGAGCAGTTCTTC; CDR3aa: CASSLGDYGPGGEQFF
abundance: -; d_gene: TRBD1; j_gene: TRBJ1-2; v_gene: TRBV27; CDR3nt: TGTGCCAGCAGTTCGCTTGACAGGGGGCCAGATATAGGCTACACCTTC; CDR3aa: CASSSLDRGPDIGYTF
abundance: -; d_gene: TRBD2; j_gene: TRBJ2-7; v_gene: TRBV30; CDR3nt: TGTGCCTGGAGGTCGGGGGGAGCAGGGGAGCAGTACTTC; CDR3aa: CAWRSGGAGEQYF
abundance: -; d_gene: -; j_gene: TRBJ2-1; v_gene: TRBV7-3; CDR3nt: TGTGCCAGCAGCTTATCTCCCGGACTTTACAATGAGCAGTTCTTC; CDR3aa: CASSLSPGLYNEQFF
abundance: -; d_gene: TRBD1; j_gene: TRBJ2-2; v_gene: TRBV7-2; CDR3nt: TGTGCCAGCAGCCCCCCCAACAGGGGGTTATTTGCCGGGGAGCTGTTTTTT; CDR3aa: CASSPPNRGLFAGELFF
abundance: -; d_gene: -; j_gene: TRBJ2-1; v_gene: TRBV30; CDR3nt: TGTGCCTGGAGAGATACCTACAATGAGCAGTTCTTC; CDR3aa: CAWRDTYNEQFF
abundance: once; d_gene: -; j_gene: TRBJ1-5; v_gene: TRBV30; CDR3nt: TGTGCCTGGAGTGGGGGGGCCAACCAGCCCCAGCATTTT; CDR3aa: CAWSGGANQPQHF
abundance: -; d_gene: -; j_gene: TRBJ2-4; v_gene: TRBV7-9; CDR3nt: TGTGCCAGCAGCCCGACCCCGGGAAGGGCCAAAAACATTCAGTACTTC; CDR3aa: CASSPTPGRAKNIQYF
abundance: -; d_gene: -; j_gene: TRBJ1-1; v_gene: TRBV7-3; CDR3nt: TGTGCCAGCAGCTTAACAGGTGGGGACTCTCGAGCTTTCTTT; CDR3aa: CASSLTGGDSRAFF
abundance: -; d_gene: TRBD2; j_gene: TRBJ2-2; v_gene: TRBV9; CDR3nt: TGTGCCAGCAGCCCAAGCGGGAGAAGCACCGGGGAGCTGTTTTTT; CDR3aa: CASSPSGRSTGELFF
abundance: -; d_gene: -; j_gene: TRBJ1-2; v_gene: TRBV11-2; CDR3nt: TGTGCCAGCAGCTCAAATACCAGGGAGCGCTACACCTTC; CDR3aa: CASSSNTRERYTF
abundance: -; d_gene: -; j_gene: TRBJ2-7; v_gene: TRBV4-2; CDR3nt: TGTGCCAGCAGCCAAGATGAGGGCTCCTACGAGCAGTACTTC; CDR3aa: CASSQDEGSYEQYF
abundance: -; d_gene: -; j_gene: TRBJ2-2; v_gene: TRBV27; CDR3nt: TGTGCCAGCAGTTATTATGGCGGGGAGCTGTTTTTT; CDR3aa: CASSYYGGELFF
abundance: -; d_gene: TRBD2; j_gene: TRBJ2-7; v_gene: TRBV7-2; CDR3nt: TGTGCCAGCAGGGTAGCGGGAGGGCTTTACGAGCAGTACTTC; CDR3aa: CASRVAGGLYEQYF
abundance: -; d_gene: TRBD1; j_gene: TRBJ1-6; v_gene: TRBV3-1/TRBV3-2; CDR3nt: TGTGCCAGCAGCCGACGGGACAGGACTAATTCACCCCTCCACTTT; CDR3aa: CASSRRDRTNSPLHF
abundance: -; d_gene: -; j_gene: TRBJ2-2; v_gene: TRBV5-5; CDR3nt: TGTGCCAGCAGCTTAAATATCGGGGGAACCGGGGAGCTGTTTTTT; CDR3aa: CASSLNIGGTGELFF
abundance: -; d_gene: TRBD1; j_gene: TRBJ2-1; v_gene: TRBV9; CDR3nt: TGTGCCAGCAGCGGAGGGAGGGGACAGGGTCGGAATGAGCAGTTCTTC; CDR3aa: CASSGGRGQGRNEQFF
abundance: -; d_gene: -; j_gene: TRBJ2-3; v_gene: TRBV30; CDR3nt: TGTGCCTGGAGCCGACGCAAGGCAGATACGCAGTATTTT; CDR3aa: CAWSRRKADTQYF
abundance: -; d_gene: -; j_gene: TRBJ2-7; v_gene: TRBV10-3; CDR3nt: TGTGCCATCAGTGAAGGACGGGATGCGGAGCAGTACTTC; CDR3aa: CAISEGRDAEQYF
abundance: -; d_gene: TRBD1; j_gene: TRBJ1-1; v_gene: TRBV9; CDR3nt: TGTGCCAGCAGTTCTAATGTACAGGGGGCCACTGAAGCTTTCTTT; CDR3aa: CASSSNVQGATEAFF
abundance: -; d_gene: -; j_gene: TRBJ2-2; v_gene: TRBV9; CDR3nt: TGTGCCAGCAGCGTAGGAAGAAGGGTTGCCGGGGAGCTGTTTTTT; CDR3aa: CASSVGRRVAGELFF
abundance: -; d_gene: -; j_gene: TRBJ1-6; v_gene: TRBV19; CDR3nt: TGTGCCAGTAGTCCCAACAGGGTGAACAATTCACCCCTCCACTTT; CDR3aa: CASSPNRVNNSPLHF
abundance: -; d_gene: TRBD2; j_gene: TRBJ2-7; v_gene: TRBV5-1; CDR3nt: TGCGCCAGCAGCTTGGCCGAAACTAGCGGAACCTACGAGCAGTACTTC; CDR3aa: CASSLAETSGTYEQYF
abundance: -; d_gene: -; j_gene: TRBJ2-3; v_gene: TRBV4-2; CDR3nt: TGTGCCAGCAGCCTTGACAGATTAGATACGCAGTATTTT; CDR3aa: CASSLDRLDTQYF
abundance: -; d_gene: -; j_gene: TRBJ2-7; v_gene: TRBV7-2; CDR3nt: TGTGCCAGCAGCGTAGTACCTATGACCGGGGCCGAGCAGTACTTC; CDR3aa: CASSVVPMTGAEQYF
abundance: once; d_gene: TRBD1; j_gene: TRBJ1-5; v_gene: TRBV18; CDR3nt: TGTGCCAGCTCACCCATGACAGGGGCTGATCAGCCCCAGCATTTT; CDR3aa: CASSPMTGADQPQHF
abundance: -; d_gene: -; j_gene: TRBJ2-1; v_gene: TRBV18; CDR3nt: TGTGCCAGCTCACCGGACAGAGACAATGAGCAGTTCTTC; CDR3aa: CASSPDRDNEQFF
abundance: -; d_gene: -; j_gene: TRBJ1-6; v_gene: TRBV12-3/TRBV12-4; CDR3nt: TGTGCCAGCAGTTTTGGTAGGGATTCACCCCTCCACTTT; CDR3aa: CASSFGRDSPLHF
abundance: -; d_gene: TRBD1; j_gene: TRBJ1-3; v_gene: TRBV7-2; CDR3nt: TGTGCCAGCAGCCCTGGGGGACAGATCTCTGGAAACACCATATATTTT; CDR3aa: CASSPGGQISGNTIYF
abundance: -; d_gene: -; j_gene: TRBJ2-4; v_gene: TRBV19; CDR3nt: TGTGCCAGTTCCCGCCAGGGAAACATTCAGTACTTC; CDR3aa: CASSRQGNIQYF
abundance: -; d_gene: TRBD2; j_gene: TRBJ2-5; v_gene: TRBV7-2; CDR3nt: TGTGCCAGCAGCCAGGGACTAGCGAGTGAGACCCAGTACTTC; CDR3aa: CASSQGLASETQYF
abundance: -; d_gene: -; j_gene: TRBJ2-1; v_gene: TRBV4-2; CDR3nt: TGTGCCAGCAGCCAAGGGGGTTCCTACAATGAGCAGTTCTTC; CDR3aa: CASSQGGSYNEQFF
abundance: once; d_gene: TRBD2; j_gene: TRBJ2-1; v_gene: TRBV4-3; CDR3nt: TGCGCCAGCAGCCAAGAAACGCGCGGGAGAAACAATGAGCAGTTCTTC; CDR3aa: CASSQETRGRNNEQFF
abundance: -; d_gene: TRBD2; j_gene: TRBJ2-1; v_gene: TRBV9; CDR3nt: TGTGCCAGCAGCGGGACTAGCGGGACCTACAATGAGCAGTTCTTC; CDR3aa: CASSGTSGTYNEQFF
abundance: -; d_gene: TRBD1; j_gene: TRBJ1-1; v_gene: TRBV28; CDR3nt: TGTGCCAGCAGTGCCCCACCGGGACAGGGAAACACTGAAGCTTTCTTT; CDR3aa: CASSAPPGQGNTEAFF